This T cell receptor beta chain was captured in a study of T cell changes during pregnancy in multiple sclerosis. Repertoires were generated with immunoSEQ multiplex PCR, while TCRdb's copy carries only in-frame clones and drops some. Here the sample spans 40,000 or so clones, around nine tenths being singletons. The CDR3 runs 16 residues. Between the trimmed V and J ends, which lost 4 bases and 0 bases, there was a span of 15 bases. Germline V lookup: CDR1 SGHVS, CDR2 FNYEAQ. The input for sequencing was CD8+ T cells from peripheral blood mononuclear cells, taken in the first trimester of pregnancy. This rearrangement joins TRBV7-6 to TRBJ1-1; a weak D match, TRBD1 (6 bases). This clonotype originated in a female donor with multiple sclerosis, enrolled in a pregnancy study. CDR3 protein: CASSWHPRDMNTEAFF. Here the CDR3 DNA reads TGTGCCAGCAGCTGGCACCCCCGGGACATGAACACTGAAGCTTTCTTT.